Detailed here is one TCR beta chain. The data were obtained in a study of CD8 T cells in Susac syndrome. CDR3 length equals 15 residues. J was trimmed by 3 bases and V by 8 bases; bases with no gene match: 9. Germline CDR1 MNHEY, CDR2 SVGAGI. RNA amounts of 0.5 to 1 ug underwent reverse transcription with random hexamers. MiXCR, run by TCRdb on the immunoSEQ multiplex PCR reads, gives a single entry per CDR3 protein. Of 100,000 to 150,000 distinct CDR3 sequences in the sample, around 94% were seen once. This clonotype was sampled from a human donor with Susac syndrome. J is TRBJ1-3 and V is TRBV6-5; 8 bases match TRBD1. Input material: CD8+ T cells from PBMCs. CDR3 DNA: TGTGCCAGCGAGTTATACAGGGGGTTTGGAAACACCATATATTTT. Its protein is CASELYRGFGNTIYF.